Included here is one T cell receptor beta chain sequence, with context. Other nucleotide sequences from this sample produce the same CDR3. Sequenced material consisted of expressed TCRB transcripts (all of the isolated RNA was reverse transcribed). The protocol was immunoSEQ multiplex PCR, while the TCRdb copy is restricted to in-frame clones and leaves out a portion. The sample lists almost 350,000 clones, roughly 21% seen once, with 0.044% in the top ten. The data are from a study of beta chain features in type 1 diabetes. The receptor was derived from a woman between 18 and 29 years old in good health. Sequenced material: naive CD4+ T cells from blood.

Here the CDR3 DNA reads TGCGCCAGCAGCTTGTCTTCGAGCACAGATACGCAGTATTTT. Translated, it gives CASSLSSSTDTQYF. The chain has TRBV5-1 and TRBJ2-3; D unresolved. The CDR3 is 14 amino acids. Germline V gene lookup returns CDR1 SGHRS and CDR2 YFSETQ. V was trimmed by 1 base and J by 0 bases, leaving 6 bases between them.